This TCR beta chain came from a study of cytomegalovirus exposure and HLA in healthy donors. The CDR3 spans 13 residues. Trimming shortened V by 4 bases and J by 0 bases, and 5 bases separated the two germline ends. The germline V gene encodes CDR1 SGDLS and CDR2 YYNGEE. Regarding donors, all were healthy bone marrow donors. Amplification used 60 Vbeta primers and 13 Jbeta primers. The protocol was immunoSEQ multiplex PCR, while the TCRdb copy is restricted to in-frame clones and leaves out a portion. The sample has 75,000 to 90,000 clones, roughly 79% seen once. The chain recombines TRBV9 with TRBJ2-1; unclear D gene. The TCR originated in a male donor in good health and CMV-seropositive. Material for sequencing was PBMCs. CDR3 sequence reads: CASSRDSYNEQFF. Written as DNA, the CDR3 is TGTGCCAGCAGCAGAGACTCCTACAATGAGCAGTTCTTC.